The 18 T cell receptor beta chains in this list originate from one sample, sequenced in a study of OX40 agonist ivuxolimab in advanced cancers. Sequencing used immunoSEQ multiplex PCR; TCRdb keeps in-frame clones, though not all of them. The table lists some 70,000 clones, roughly 87% of them singletons. This material consisted of CD4+ or CD8+ T cells sorted from blood, taken in a trial of the OX40 agonist ivuxolimab. The receptors stem from an adult with an advanced solid tumor such as melanoma, head and neck, liver or kidney cancer.

This chain uses TRBV19 with TRBJ1-6; a possible D gene is TRBD1 (5 bases). This CDR3 has 16 amino acids. V was trimmed by 3 bases and J by 5 bases, leaving 14 bases between them. The germline V gene has CDR1 LNHDA and CDR2 SQIVND (reference sequence). CDR3 residues: CASSMQGKGNNSPLHF. In DNA, the CDR3 is TGTGCCAGTAGTATGCAGGGAAAGGGAAATAATTCACCCCTCCACTTT.

The DNA for the CDR3 is TGTGCCTGGAGTGGTCAGGGCGCCTATGGCTACACCTTC. It is translated as CAWSGQGAYGYTF. This chain joins TRBV30 and TRBJ1-2, with TRBD1 as a possible D gene (5 bases). Per germline, CDR1 GTSNPN and CDR2 SVGIG (reference sequence). V lost 1 base to trimming and J lost 4 bases, with 10 bases between them. There are 13 residues in the CDR3.

The chain carries TRBV2 and TRBJ2-7; D is uncertain. Between the trimmed V and J ends, which lost 4 bases and 3 bases, there was a span of 10 bases. CDR1 SNHLY and CDR2 FYNNEI come from the germline V gene. This CDR3 spans 13 amino acids. The CDR3 spells CASSGPLGYEQYF. In DNA, the CDR3 is TGTGCCAGCAGTGGTCCACTCGGCTACGAGCAGTACTTC.

This rearrangement joins TRBV2 to TRBJ2-1; the D gene is possibly TRBD1 (6 bases). Germline loops: CDR1 SNHLY, CDR2 FYNNEI. This CDR3 has 14 amino acids. Trimming shortened V by 4 bases and J by 4 bases, and 11 bases separated the two germline ends. This CDR3 reads CASSAGHIYNEQFF. For the CDR3, the DNA is TGTGCCAGCAGTGCGGGACACATTTACAATGAGCAGTTCTTC. Based on the CDR3 plus reference TRBV2 and TRBJ2-1, the full variable domain is EPEVTQTPSHQVTQMGQEVILRCVPISNHLYFYWYRQILGQKVEFLVSFYNNEISEKSEIFDDQFSVERPDGSNFTLKIRSTKLEDSAMYFCASSAGHIYNEQFFGPGTRLTVL.

The rearrangement joins TRBV2 to TRBJ1-2; 7 nucleotides line up with TRBD1. The CDR3 has 14 amino acids. V dropped 5 bases and J dropped 2; count of bases not matched to a gene: 5. Germline lookup yields CDR1 SNHLY and CDR2 FYNNEI. The CDR3 sequence is CASSPGQLNYGYTF. DNA of the CDR3: TGTGCCAGCAGTCCGGGACAGCTAAACTATGGCTACACCTTC.

The J gene is TRBJ2-2, the V gene TRBV19, with TRBD1 matching over 12 bases. With V trimmed by 6 bases and J by 4 bases, 3 bases remained unmatched. This CDR3 region has 15 residues. Germline loops: CDR1 LNHDA, CDR2 SQIVND (reference sequence). The CDR3 here is CASRSGQGATGELFF. DNA for the CDR3: TGTGCCAGTAGATCGGGACAGGGGGCCACCGGGGAGCTGTTTTTT.

This clone occurred once. The chain combines TRBV10-3 with TRBJ1-3; possible D gene TRBD1, 5 bases. Trimming left V 10 bases short and J 0 bases short, with 7 bases between. This CDR3 is built from 12 residues. Germline CDR1 and CDR2: ENHRY and SYGVKD. DNA for the CDR3: TGTGCCAACGGGGGCTCTGGAAACACCATATATTTT. This translates into CANGGSGNTIYF.

CDR3: CASSLQGLWPQHF. CDR3 sequence (DNA): TGTGCCAGCAGCTTACAGGGCTTGTGGCCCCAGCATTTT. The chain has TRBV13 and TRBJ1-5, with D perhaps matching TRBD1 (5 bases). This CDR3 is built from 13 residues. Trimming cost V 2 bases and J 9 bases, with 11 bases left between them. The germline V gene has CDR1 PRHDT and CDR2 FYEKMQ (reference sequence). Together with reference TRBV13 and TRBJ1-5, the CDR3 gives the full variable domain: AAGVIQSPRHLIKEKRETATLKCYPIPRHDTVYWYQQGPGQDPQFLISFYEKMQSDKGSIPDRFSAQQFSDYHSELNMSSLELGDSALYFCASSLQGLWPQHFGDGTRLSIL.

The chain links TRBV4-1 to TRBJ2-3; possibly TRBD1 for D (5 bases). Germline CDR1 and CDR2: MGHRA and YSYEKL. The CDR3 loop spans 15 amino acids. Trimming left V 2 bases short and J 3 bases short, with 12 bases between. The CDR3 sequence: CASSQQGRSTDTQYF. The CDR3 DNA is TGCGCCAGCAGCCAACAGGGCAGGTCGACAGATACGCAGTATTTT.

The sample holds one count of this clone. The chain joins TRBV7-9 to TRBJ2-5, with 11 bases fitting TRBD2. Near its end, the DNA agrees better with TRBJ2-7, so the J call may be wrong. The CDR3 contains 19 residues. Per germline, CDR1 SEHNR and CDR2 FQNEAQ (reference sequence). The DNA for the CDR3 is TGTGCCAGCAGCTTAACCCGACTCGGACTAGCGGGCGCCTCCTACGAGCAGTACTTC. Translated: CASSLTRLGLAGASYEQYF.

The V gene is TRBV5-1, the J gene TRBJ1-2, with a weak D call TRBD1 (5 bases). Trimming removed 6 bases at V and 7 bases at J, with 16 bases between. Germline V CDR1 and CDR2: SGHRS, YFSETQ. CDR3 length equals 13 residues. The CDR3 DNA follows: TGCGCCAGCACCGACTCGGGGGTAGGTGGCTACACCTTC. The encoded protein is CASTDSGVGGYTF.

The V gene is TRBV7-2, the J gene TRBJ2-5; tentatively, D is TRBD2 (5 bases). The germline V and J ends were trimmed by 5 bases and 5 bases, with 15 bases remaining between them. Germline V gene lookup returns CDR1 SGHTA and CDR2 FQGNSA. The CDR3 sequence is 14 residues long. In DNA form, the CDR3 reads TGTGCCAGCAGCAAGCGGACCCGTCGGGAGACCCAGTACTTC. Translation gives CASSKRTRRETQYF.

The chain uses TRBV5-4 and TRBJ2-5, with 7 bases fitting TRBD1. Losses at the gene ends were 4 bases for V and 5 bases for J; bases not matched to a gene: 8. Looked up from germline, CDR1 is SGHNT and CDR2 is YYREEE (reference sequence). This CDR3 has 14 amino acids. The DNA for the CDR3 is TGTGCCAGCAGCCCCCGACAGGGAAGGGAGACCCAGTACTTC. As protein: CASSPRQGRETQYF.

The chain joins TRBV18 to TRBJ1-2; D may be TRBD1 (5 bases). Looked up from germline, CDR1 is KGHSH and CDR2 is LQKENI. The CDR3 is 15 residues long. Trimming left V 3 bases short and J 6 bases short, with 17 bases between. The CDR3 nucleotides read TGTGCCAGCTCACCCCCCGGGGCAGGAGCAGATGGCTACACCTTC. Amino acids: CASSPPGAGADGYTF.

The chain links TRBV6-5 to TRBJ2-5; 10 bases are shared with TRBD2. CDR3 length: 16 amino acids. Germline V gives CDR1 MNHEY, CDR2 SVGAGI. Trimming cost V 2 bases and J 1 base; bases outside gene matches: 4. The CDR3 coding sequence is TGTGCCAGCAGTTACGGGGTAGCGGGGGGCCAAGAGACCCAGTACTTC. Its protein product is CASSYGVAGGQETQYF.

This clone was detected once. The chain joins TRBV5-4 to TRBJ2-3; the match to TRBD2 covers 9 bases. The CDR3 runs 19 residues. Germline V CDR1 and CDR2: SGHNT, YYREEE (reference sequence). With V trimmed by 4 bases and J by 0 bases, 15 bases remained unmatched. CDR3 DNA sequence: TGTGCCAGCAGCGGCGGGGGTAGCGGGGGTAAGACTAGCACAGATACGCAGTATTTT. Its protein product is CASSGGGSGGKTSTDTQYF.

This rearrangement joins TRBV2 to TRBJ1-2, with 8 positions matching TRBD1. In germline, CDR1 is SNHLY, CDR2 FYNNEI. Trimming cost V 5 bases and J 4 bases; bases outside gene matches: 6. The CDR3 contains 14 residues. DNA of the CDR3: TGTGCCAGCAGTAACCGACAGGGGACCTATGGCTACACCTTC. It is translated as CASSNRQGTYGYTF.

The CDR3 coding sequence is TGTGCCAGCAGTGATCTTGGGACAGGCTATGGCTACACCTTC. Its translation: CASSDLGTGYGYTF. The chain uses TRBV6-1 and TRBJ1-2, with 8 bases matching TRBD1. V dropped 3 bases and J dropped 4; count of bases not matched to a gene: 4. This CDR3 comprises 14 residues. CDR1 and CDR2 from the germline V gene are MNHNS and SASEGT.